One sample yielded the 27 T cell receptor beta chains listed below, sequenced in a study of T cells expressing NK-cell markers. No DNA is given; TCRdb re-called the 5' RACE reads and lists each CDR3 protein once. This repertoire includes a few hundred thousand distinct CDR3 sequences. Sequencing was performed on blood T cells: a sorted CD56 or NKG2C T cell subset, CD4+ or CD8+ T cells, or bulk PBMC T cells (not recorded which). The source is a man aged 18 to 29 in good health.

V is TRBV5-5 and J is TRBJ2-5; TCRdb's D gene call, TRBD2, goes unchecked for lack of DNA. This CDR3 is built from 16 residues. In germline, CDR1 is SGHKS, CDR2 YYEKEE (reference sequence). CDR3 loop: CASSLAPTSTQETQYF.

The chain recombines TRBV5-4 with TRBJ2-5; TCRdb indicates TRBD1, and absent DNA this call remains unverified. CDR1 and CDR2 (germline): SGHNT, YYREEE (reference sequence). This CDR3 has 14 residues. The CDR3 loop is CASSLGEGQETQYF.

The chain is built from TRBV7-2 and TRBJ2-7; TCRdb calls TRBD1, which cannot be checked without DNA. CDR1 and CDR2 from the germline V gene are SGHTA and FQGNSA. This CDR3 has 14 amino acids. The CDR3 region is CASSLGRTPAEQYF.

The chain employs TRBV12-3 or TRBV12-4 and TRBJ1-2. The CDR3 loop spans 15 amino acids. CDR3 sequence reads: CASSLIERANYGYTF.

CDR3 sequence: CSVRLLTGELFF. The chain is built from TRBV29-1 and TRBJ2-2. The CDR3 covers 12 residues. Germline CDR1 is SQVTM and CDR2 is ANQGSEA.

The chain links TRBV19 to TRBJ1-4; TCRdb's D call, TRBD1, is unchecked because there is no DNA. The germline V gene encodes CDR1 LNHDA and CDR2 SQIVND (reference sequence). This CDR3 contains 14 residues. CDR3: CASSPPGTNEKLFF. Supplemented by reference TRBV19 and TRBJ1-4, the full variable domain reads DGGITQSPKYLFRKEGQNVTLSCEQNLNHDAMYWYRQDPGQGLRLIYYSQIVNDFQKGDIAEGYSVSREKKESFPLTVTSAQKNPTAFYLCASSPPGTNEKLFFGSGTQLSVL.

J is TRBJ1-1 and V is TRBV29-1; TCRdb's assignment of TRBD1 cannot be checked, as there is no DNA. The CDR3 length is 14 residues. Germline CDR1 reads SQVTM; CDR2 reads ANQGSEA. The CDR3 sequence is CSAMVGQMNTEAFF.

The chain carries TRBV3-1 and TRBJ2-1; TCRdb names TRBD1, which stays unverified in the absence of DNA. This CDR3 comprises 17 residues. The germline V gene has CDR1 LGHDT and CDR2 YNNKEL (reference sequence). The CDR3 region is CASSPTGTVGSYNEQFF.

The chain combines TRBV12-3 or TRBV12-4 with TRBJ2-3; no DNA is available, so the TRBD2 call from TCRdb remains unchecked. The CDR3 is 15 residues long. This chain's CDR3 is CASSRGSGSANTQYF.

J is TRBJ2-4 and V is TRBV12-3 or TRBV12-4; TCRdb names TRBD1, which stays unverified in the absence of DNA. CDR3 size: 14 residues. The CDR3 spells CASSLGQGGNIQYF.

The chain links TRBV19 to TRBJ2-1; the TCRdb call, TRBD1, lacks DNA for checking. The CDR3 spans 15 residues. The germline V gene has CDR1 LNHDA and CDR2 SQIVND (reference sequence). CDR3 loop: CASSKGTGFYNEQFF.

The V and J genes are TRBV9 and TRBJ2-6; TCRdb reports TRBD1, a call that lacks DNA to check it against. The CDR3 has 14 residues. In germline, CDR1 is SGDLS, CDR2 YYNGEE. CDR3: CASSVQGRANVLTF.

The chain recombines TRBV7-9 with TRBJ2-7; TCRdb names TRBD1, which stays unverified in the absence of DNA. Germline V gene lookup returns CDR1 SEHNR and CDR2 FQNEAQ (reference sequence). The CDR3 is 14 amino acids. Here the CDR3 reads CASSLYPAVYEQYF.

The chain joins TRBV7-6 to TRBJ2-1. The CDR3 length is 12 residues. CDR1 and CDR2 from the germline V gene are SGHVS and FNYEAQ. CDR3 amino acids: CASSLAFGEQFF.

This rearrangement joins TRBV25-1 to TRBJ1-2; TCRdb reports TRBD1, a call that lacks DNA to check it against. There are 15 residues in the CDR3. The germline V gene has CDR1 MGHDK and CDR2 SYGVNS. CDR3 residues: CASSFLMGGYYGYTF.

The rearrangement uses TRBV10-3 and TRBJ2-1. The CDR3 has 13 amino acids. The germline gives CDR1 ENHRY, CDR2 SYGVKD. The CDR3 protein is CAISLGDYNEQFF.

The chain combines TRBV20-1 with TRBJ2-1; the D call of TRBD2 rests on TCRdb alone, since no DNA is present to check it. Looked up from germline, CDR1 is DFQATT and CDR2 is SNEGSKA (reference sequence). The CDR3 covers 21 residues. The CDR3 spells CSARDLGLAGSKRSSYNEQFF.

The rearrangement joins TRBV11-2 to TRBJ2-1; TCRdb returns TRBD1, unconfirmable since there is no DNA. CDR1 and CDR2 (germline): SGHAT, FQNNGV. The CDR3 has 14 amino acids. The CDR3 loop reads CASTRTASYNEQFF.

The chain employs TRBV28 and TRBJ2-2; with no DNA, the TCRdb D assignment of TRBD1 cannot be verified. Germline V gene data show CDR1 as MDHEN and CDR2 as SYDVKM. CDR3 length: 15 residues. This CDR3 reads CASSLPGELAGELFF.

V usage is TRBV11-3 and J usage is TRBJ2-2; TCRdb gives TRBD2 as the D gene, but with no DNA this cannot be confirmed. Per germline, CDR1 SGHNT and CDR2 YENEEA. The CDR3 covers 16 residues. This chain's CDR3 is CASSLEGTSTAGELFF.

V gene TRBV29-1 combines with J gene TRBJ1-2; TCRdb's D call of TRBD1 is untestable without DNA. Per germline, CDR1 SQVTM and CDR2 ANQGSEA. The CDR3 loop spans 12 amino acids. The chain's CDR3 is CSAGTGNYGYTF. The full variable domain, completed using reference TRBV29-1 and TRBJ1-2, is SAVISQKPSRDICQRGTSLTIQCQVDSQVTMMFWYRQQPGQSLTLIATANQGSEATYESGFVIDKFPISRPNLTFSTLTVSNMSPEDSSIYLCSAGTGNYGYTFGSGTRLTVV.

V and J are TRBV5-4 and TRBJ1-6. CDR3 length: 16 amino acids. The germline gives CDR1 SGHNT, CDR2 YYREEE (reference sequence). The CDR3 here is CASSRDRAEPNSPLHF. Supplemented by reference TRBV5-4 and TRBJ1-6, the full variable domain reads ETGVTQSPTHLIKTRGQQVTLRCSSQSGHNTVSWYQQALGQGPQFIFQYYREEENGRGNFPPRFSGLQFPNYSSELNVNALELDDSALYLCASSRDRAEPNSPLHFGNGTRLTVT.

J is TRBJ1-1 and V is TRBV20-1; the D gene TCRdb calls, TRBD1, cannot be checked with no DNA. This CDR3 has 11 amino acids. The V gene's germline CDR1 is DFQATT and CDR2 SNEGSKA (reference sequence). The CDR3 region is CSAIGISRAFF.

The V and J genes are TRBV7-2 and TRBJ2-3; TCRdb proposes TRBD1, but this gene call is untestable without DNA. Germline CDR1 reads SGHTA; CDR2 reads FQGNSA. The CDR3 contains 13 residues. The CDR3: CASSLAQARFAYF.

The chain has TRBV12-3 or TRBV12-4 and TRBJ2-2; checking the TCRdb D call of TRBD1 is not possible without DNA. This CDR3 has 16 amino acids. This chain's CDR3 is CASRENRGPATGELFF.

The chain is built from TRBV11-2 and TRBJ2-1; absent DNA, TCRdb's TRBD1 call cannot be checked. Germline loops: CDR1 SGHAT, CDR2 FQNNGV. This CDR3 region has 20 residues. CDR3 amino acids: CASSPVQPGYRAFSYNEQFF.

The J gene is TRBJ2-7, the V gene TRBV7-2. The CDR3 loop spans 16 amino acids. Germline values: CDR1 SGHTA, CDR2 FQGNSA. CDR3 amino acids: CASSLAASGRAHEQYF. The full variable domain, completed using reference TRBV7-2 and TRBJ2-7, is GAGVSQSPSNKVTEKGKDVELRCDPISGHTALYWYRQSLGQGLEFLIYFQGNSAPDKSGLPSDRFSAERTGGSVSTLTIQRTQQEDSAVYLCASSLAASGRAHEQYFGPGTRLTVT.